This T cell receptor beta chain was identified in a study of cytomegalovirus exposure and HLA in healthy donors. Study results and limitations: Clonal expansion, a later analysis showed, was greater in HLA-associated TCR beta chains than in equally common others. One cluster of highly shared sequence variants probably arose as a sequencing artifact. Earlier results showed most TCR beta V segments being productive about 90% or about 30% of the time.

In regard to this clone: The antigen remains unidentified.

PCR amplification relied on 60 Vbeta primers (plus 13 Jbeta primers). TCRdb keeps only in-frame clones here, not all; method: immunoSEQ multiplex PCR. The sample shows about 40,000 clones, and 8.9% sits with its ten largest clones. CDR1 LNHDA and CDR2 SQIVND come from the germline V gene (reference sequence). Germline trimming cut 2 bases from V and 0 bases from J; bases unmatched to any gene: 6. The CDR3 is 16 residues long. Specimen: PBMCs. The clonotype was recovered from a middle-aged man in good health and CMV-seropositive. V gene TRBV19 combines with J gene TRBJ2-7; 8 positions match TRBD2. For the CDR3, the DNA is TGTGCCAGTAGTATAATGACTAGCGCTTACTCCTACGAGCAGTACTTC. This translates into CASSIMTSAYSYEQYF.